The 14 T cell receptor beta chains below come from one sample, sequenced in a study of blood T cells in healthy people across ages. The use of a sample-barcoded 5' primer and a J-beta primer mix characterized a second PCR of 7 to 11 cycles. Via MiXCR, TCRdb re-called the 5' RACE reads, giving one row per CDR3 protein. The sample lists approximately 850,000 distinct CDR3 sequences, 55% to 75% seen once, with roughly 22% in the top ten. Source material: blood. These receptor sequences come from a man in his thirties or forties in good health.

The CDR3 coding sequence is TGCGCCAGCAGCTTGGATATTACTAGCGGATTCTCCTACGAGCAGTACTTC. Translated: CASSLDITSGFSYEQYF. This chain links TRBV5-1 with TRBJ2-7, with TRBD2 matching 8 bases. J gave up 0 bases and V 0 bases, and 8 bases lay outside the gene matches. Germline V gives CDR1 SGHRS, CDR2 YFSETQ. The CDR3 covers 17 residues.

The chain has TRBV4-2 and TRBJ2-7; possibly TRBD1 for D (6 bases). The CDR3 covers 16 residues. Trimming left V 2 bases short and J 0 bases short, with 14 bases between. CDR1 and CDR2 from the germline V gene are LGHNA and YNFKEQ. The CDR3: CASSQTRGSGSYEQYF. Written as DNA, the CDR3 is TGTGCCAGCAGCCAAACCAGGGGATCGGGCTCCTACGAGCAGTACTTC.

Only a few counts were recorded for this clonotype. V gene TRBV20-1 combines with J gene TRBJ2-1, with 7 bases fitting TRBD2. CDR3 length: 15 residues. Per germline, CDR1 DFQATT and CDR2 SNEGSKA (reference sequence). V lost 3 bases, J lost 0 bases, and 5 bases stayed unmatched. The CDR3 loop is CSARRAGDSYNEQFF. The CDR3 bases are TGCAGTGCTAGGAGGGCGGGGGACTCCTACAATGAGCAGTTCTTC.

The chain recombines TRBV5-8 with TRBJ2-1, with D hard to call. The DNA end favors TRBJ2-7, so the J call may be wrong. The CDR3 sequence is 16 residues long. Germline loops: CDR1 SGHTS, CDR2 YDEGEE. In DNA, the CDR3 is TGTGCCAGCAGCTCCGTAAACCGGGCCTTCAAGTGGGAGCAGTACTTC. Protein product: CASSSVNRAFKWEQYF.

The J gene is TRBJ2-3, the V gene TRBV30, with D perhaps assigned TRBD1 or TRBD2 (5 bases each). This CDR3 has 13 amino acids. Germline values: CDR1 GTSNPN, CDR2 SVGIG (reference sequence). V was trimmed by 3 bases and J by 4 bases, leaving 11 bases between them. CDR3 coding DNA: TGTGCCTGGAGCGGGGCAGTGGCAGATACGCAGTATTTT. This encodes CAWSGAVADTQYF.

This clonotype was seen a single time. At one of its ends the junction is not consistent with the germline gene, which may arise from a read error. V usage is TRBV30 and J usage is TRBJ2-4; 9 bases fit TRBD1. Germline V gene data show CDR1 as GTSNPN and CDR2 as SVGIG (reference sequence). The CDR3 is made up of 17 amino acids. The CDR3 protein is CARSPFGQGITKNIQYF. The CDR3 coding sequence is TGTGCCCGGAGCCCATTTGGACAGGGGATTACCAAAAACATTCAGTACTTC. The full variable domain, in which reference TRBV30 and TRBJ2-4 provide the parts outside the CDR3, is SQTIHQWPATLVQPVGSPLSLECTVEGTSNPNLYWYRQAAGRGLQLLFYSVGIGQISSEVPQNLSASRPQDRQFILSSKKLLLSDSGFYLCARSPFGQGITKNIQYFGAGTRLSVL.

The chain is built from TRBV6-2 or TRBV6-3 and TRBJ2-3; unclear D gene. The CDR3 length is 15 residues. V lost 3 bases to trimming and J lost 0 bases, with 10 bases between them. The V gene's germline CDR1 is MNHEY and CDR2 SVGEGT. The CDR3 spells CASSYGTTSTDTQYF. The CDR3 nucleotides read TGTGCCAGCAGTTATGGAACGACTAGCACAGATACGCAGTATTTT.

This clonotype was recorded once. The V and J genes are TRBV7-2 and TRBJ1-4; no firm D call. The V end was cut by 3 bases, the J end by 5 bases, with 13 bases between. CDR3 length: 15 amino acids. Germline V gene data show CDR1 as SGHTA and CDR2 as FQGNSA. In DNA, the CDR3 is TGTGCCAGCAGCTTCTCAGCGGCGGGCAATGAAAAACTGTTTTTT. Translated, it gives CASSFSAAGNEKLFF.

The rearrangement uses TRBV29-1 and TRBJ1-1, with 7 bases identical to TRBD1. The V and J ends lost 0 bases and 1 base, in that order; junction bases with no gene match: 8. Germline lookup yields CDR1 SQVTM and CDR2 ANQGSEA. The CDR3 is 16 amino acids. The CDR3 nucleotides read TGCAGCGTTGAAGACTGGAGGAGACAGGGGAACACTGAAGCTTTCTTT. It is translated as CSVEDWRRQGNTEAFF.

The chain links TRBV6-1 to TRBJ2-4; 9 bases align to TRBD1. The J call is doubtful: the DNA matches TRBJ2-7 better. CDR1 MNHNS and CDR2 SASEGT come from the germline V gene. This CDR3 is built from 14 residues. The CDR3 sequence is CASSRDREFYEQYF. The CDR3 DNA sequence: TGTGCCAGCAGTCGGGACAGGGAGTTCTACGAGCAGTACTTC.

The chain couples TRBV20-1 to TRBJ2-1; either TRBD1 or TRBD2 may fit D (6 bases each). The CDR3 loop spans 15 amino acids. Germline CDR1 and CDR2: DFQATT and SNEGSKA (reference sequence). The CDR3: CSVLDTGASSYEQFF. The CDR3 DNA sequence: TGCTCAGTGTTGGATACGGGGGCCTCCTCCTACGAGCAGTTCTTC.

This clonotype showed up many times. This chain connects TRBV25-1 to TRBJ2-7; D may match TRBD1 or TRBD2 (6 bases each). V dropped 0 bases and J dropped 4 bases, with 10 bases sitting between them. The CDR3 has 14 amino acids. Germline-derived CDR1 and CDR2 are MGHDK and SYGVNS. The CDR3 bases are TGTGCCAGCAGTGAATATGGGGGGCGATACGAGCAGTACTTC. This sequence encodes CASSEYGGRYEQYF.

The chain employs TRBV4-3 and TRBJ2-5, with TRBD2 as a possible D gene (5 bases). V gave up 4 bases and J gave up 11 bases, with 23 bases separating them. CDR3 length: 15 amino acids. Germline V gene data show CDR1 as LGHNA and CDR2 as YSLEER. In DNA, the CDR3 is TGCGCCAGCAGCCTAGGGTGGATGGGAGCTAATGAGCAGTACTTC. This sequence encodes CASSLGWMGANEQYF.

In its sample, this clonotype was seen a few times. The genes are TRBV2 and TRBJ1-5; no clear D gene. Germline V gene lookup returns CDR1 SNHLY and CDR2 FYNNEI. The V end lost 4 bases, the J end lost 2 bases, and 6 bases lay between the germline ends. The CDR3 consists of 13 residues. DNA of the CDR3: TGTGCCAGCAGTGGGACCGGCAATCAGCCCCAGCATTTT. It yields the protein CASSGTGNQPQHF.